The sequence of this T cell receptor (beta chain) was determined in a study of vaccination and CD4 T cells after COVID-19. The overall study: Post-vaccination sampling time points for a few convalescent patients were day 14 and days 161 to 241. Investigators stimulated cells with overlapping spike peptides drawn from SARS-CoV-2, HCoV-NL63, HCoV-OC43 and HCoV-229E.

Time point given: late sampling 161 to 241 days after vaccination in three convalescent patients. Treatment denoted: approximately 9-day PBMC culture with coronavirus spike peptide pools or control peptides (ViraFEST assay). Fresh IL-2 medium was used to replace half of the medium on days 3 and 7. Following a culture period (more than 9 days), negative selection was used to isolate CD4+ T cells. V gave up 6 bases and J gave up 8 bases, with 18 bases separating them. The CDR3 loop spans 14 amino acids. Per the germline V gene, CDR1 is SGHTA and CDR2 is FQGNSA. This clonotype was seen more than once but under ten times. Its specificity is unknown. Cultured CD4+ T cell DNA was sequenced using the Oncomine TCR Beta short-read assay. TCRdb passed the PCR reads through MiXCR, listing each CDR3 protein once. The sample carries tens of thousands of distinct CDR3 sequences, under 40% recorded once.

Sequencing was performed on CD4+ T cells from blood, cultured in vitro, taken about 7 months after SARS-CoV-2 vaccination. This clonotype was sampled from a human donor who had recovered from COVID-19. The V call is TRBV7-2, the J call TRBJ2-3; possible D gene TRBD2, 5 bases. This CDR3 is CASSSDYGIVTQYF. CDR3 coding DNA: TGTGCCAGCAGTTCCGACTACGGGATTGTTACGCAGTATTTT.